The T cell receptor beta chain described here comes from a study of shared clonotypes between healthy human individuals. On the study more broadly: The study used three CD4 naive, three CD4 memory, two CD8 naive and one CD8 memory plate per donor. General study results and limits: On the whole, naive subsets had larger estimated richness than memory subsets had. Sharing across four donors was seen in 4.5% to 6.5% of naive CD4 clonotypes.

Assay used: immunoSEQ multiplex PCR; TCRdb lists only in-frame clones, some missing. The sample contains about 580,000 clones, roughly 98% of which appear only once. Regarding this clone: What it binds is unknown.

CD45RO-negative cells were positively selected for CCR7, leaving out terminally differentiated effector memory CD45RA+ cells. The TCR sequence derives from a man younger than 40 in good health. Material: naive CD8+ T cells sorted from blood.

The CDR3 bases are TGTGCCAGTAGTATAGTAGGGCAGAGCAATCAGCCCCAGCATTTT. Amino acids: CASSIVGQSNQPQHF. The chain is built from TRBV19 and TRBJ1-5; D not certain. Germline V gives CDR1 LNHDA, CDR2 SQIVND (reference sequence). The CDR3 consists of 15 residues. V was shortened by 1 base and J by 1 base, with 8 bases between the two germline ends. Full variable domain (rest looked up from reference TRBV19 and TRBJ1-5): DGGITQSPKYLFRKEGQNVTLSCEQNLNHDAMYWYRQDPGQGLRLIYYSQIVNDFQKGDIAEGYSVSREKKESFPLTVTSAQKNPTAFYLCASSIVGQSNQPQHFGDGTRLSIL.